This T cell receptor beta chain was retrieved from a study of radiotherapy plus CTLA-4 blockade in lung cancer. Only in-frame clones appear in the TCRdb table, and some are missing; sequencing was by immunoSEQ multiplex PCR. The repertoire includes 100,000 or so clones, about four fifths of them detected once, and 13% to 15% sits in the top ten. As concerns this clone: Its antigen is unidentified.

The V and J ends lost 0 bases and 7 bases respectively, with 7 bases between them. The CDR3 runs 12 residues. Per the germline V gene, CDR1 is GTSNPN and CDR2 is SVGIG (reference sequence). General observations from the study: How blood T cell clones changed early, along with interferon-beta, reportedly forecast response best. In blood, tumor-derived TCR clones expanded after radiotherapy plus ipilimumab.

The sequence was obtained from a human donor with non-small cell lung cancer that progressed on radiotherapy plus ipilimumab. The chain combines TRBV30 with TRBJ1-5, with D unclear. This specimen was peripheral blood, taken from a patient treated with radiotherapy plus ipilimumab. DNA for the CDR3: TGTGCCTGGAGTGTCTCGGGCCAGCCCCAGCATTTT. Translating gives CAWSVSGQPQHF.